This T cell receptor (beta chain) was identified in a study of cytotoxic CD8 clonotypes in ibrutinib-treated CLL. Overall study context: After median roughly 68 months, approximately 14 stayed in remission, about 12 progressed; responses around 25 partial, 2 complete.

The protocol was immunoSEQ multiplex PCR, while the TCRdb copy is restricted to in-frame clones and leaves out a portion. The sample yields nearly 300,000 clones, 60% to 80% seen once. V lost 5 bases and J 4 bases, leaving 11 bases between the germline ends. Germline V gene lookup returns CDR1 MDHEN and CDR2 SYDVKM. The CDR3 runs to 13 residues. The chain couples TRBV28 to TRBJ2-5; perhaps TRBD1 as D (6 bases). The specimen was PBMCs, collected at disease progression, from a patient treated with ibrutinib. The receptor was isolated from a human donor with chronic lymphocytic leukemia. The DNA for the CDR3 is TGTGCCAGCAGTCATGTGGACAGAGAGACCCAGTACTTC. Amino acid sequence: CASSHVDRETQYF.